This TCR beta chain was captured in a study of tumor-infiltrating lymphocytes in primary liver carcinoma. Constant-region priming of roughly 490 ng total RNA yielded TCR beta cDNA. A slightly modified ARM-PCR protocol with three nested multiplex PCR rounds produced these TCR beta libraries. TRBV1-TRBV30 forward primers and a C-beta reverse primer were used in the first two PCR rounds, which each ran for approximately 9 cycles. MiXCR, run by TCRdb on the multiplex PCR reads, gives a single entry per CDR3 protein. The data contain 80,000 to 100,000 distinct CDR3 sequences, about 73% of them singletons. On this clonotype itself: Its antigen is still unknown. Germline is not matched at one junction end, which may reflect a read error.

Co-extracted RNA and DNA came from approximately 20-30 mg of unsorted bulk tissue. Study results and limitations: Overlap between tumor regions exceeded overlap of tumor with adjacent tissue or blood.

From germline, CDR1 is SGHAT and CDR2 FQNNGV. The CDR3 sequence is 14 residues long. Sequencing input: tumor-adjacent normal liver tissue. The chain links TRBV11-2 to TRBJ1-4; D may be TRBD1 (5 bases). The clonotype comes from a man aged 40-55 years with primary liver carcinoma and hepatitis B virus infection. CDR3 amino acids: CASSLEFGDVKLYF. In DNA form, the CDR3 reads TGTGCCAGCAGCTTAGAGTTTGGGGACGTAAAACTGTATTTT.